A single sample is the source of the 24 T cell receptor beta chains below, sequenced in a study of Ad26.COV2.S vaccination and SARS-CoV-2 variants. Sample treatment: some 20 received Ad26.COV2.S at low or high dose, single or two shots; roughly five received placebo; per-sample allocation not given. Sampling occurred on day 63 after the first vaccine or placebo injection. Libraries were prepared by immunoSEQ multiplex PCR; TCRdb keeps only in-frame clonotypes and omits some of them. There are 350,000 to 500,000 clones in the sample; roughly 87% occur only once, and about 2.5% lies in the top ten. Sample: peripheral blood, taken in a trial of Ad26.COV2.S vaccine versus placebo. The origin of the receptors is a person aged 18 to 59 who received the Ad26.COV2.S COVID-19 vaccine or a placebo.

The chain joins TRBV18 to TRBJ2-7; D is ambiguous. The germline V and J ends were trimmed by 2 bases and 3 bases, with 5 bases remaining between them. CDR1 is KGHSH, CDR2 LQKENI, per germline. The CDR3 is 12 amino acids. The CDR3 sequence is CASSPGNYEQYV. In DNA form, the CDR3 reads TGTGCCAGCTCACCAGGGAACTACGAGCAGTACGTC.

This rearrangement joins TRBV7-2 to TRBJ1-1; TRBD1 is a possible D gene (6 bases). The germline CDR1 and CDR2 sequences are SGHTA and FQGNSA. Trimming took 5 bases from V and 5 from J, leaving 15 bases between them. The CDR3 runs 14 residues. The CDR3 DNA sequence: TGTGCCAGCAGCCGCAACAGGGTCGAGACTGAAGCTTTCTTT. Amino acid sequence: CASSRNRVETEAFF.

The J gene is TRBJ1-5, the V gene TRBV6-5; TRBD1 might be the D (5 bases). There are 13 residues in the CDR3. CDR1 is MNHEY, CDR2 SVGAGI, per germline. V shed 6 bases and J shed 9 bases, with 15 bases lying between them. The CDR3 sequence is CASRGTASRPQHF. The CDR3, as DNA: TGTGCCAGCAGAGGGACGGCGAGCCGGCCCCAGCATTTT.

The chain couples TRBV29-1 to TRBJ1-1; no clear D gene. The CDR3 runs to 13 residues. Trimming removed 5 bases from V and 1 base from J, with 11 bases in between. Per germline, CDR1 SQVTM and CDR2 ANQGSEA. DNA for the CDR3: TGCAGCGTTCTGAACGATAGGAACACTGAAGCTTTCTTT. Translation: CSVLNDRNTEAFF.

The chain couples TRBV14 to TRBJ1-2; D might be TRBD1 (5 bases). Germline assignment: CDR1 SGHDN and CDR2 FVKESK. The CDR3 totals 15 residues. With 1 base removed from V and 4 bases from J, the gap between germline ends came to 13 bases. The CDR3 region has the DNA TGTGCCAGCAGCCAAGTCGGAAGGGGCGCCTATGGCTACACCTTC. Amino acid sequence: CASSQVGRGAYGYTF.

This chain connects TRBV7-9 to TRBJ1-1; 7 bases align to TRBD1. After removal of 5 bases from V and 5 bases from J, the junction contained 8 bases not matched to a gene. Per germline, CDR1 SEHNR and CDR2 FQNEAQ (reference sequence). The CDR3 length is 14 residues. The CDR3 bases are TGTGCCAGCAGCCCAAAGACAGGGAGAACTGAAGCTTTCTTT. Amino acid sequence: CASSPKTGRTEAFF.

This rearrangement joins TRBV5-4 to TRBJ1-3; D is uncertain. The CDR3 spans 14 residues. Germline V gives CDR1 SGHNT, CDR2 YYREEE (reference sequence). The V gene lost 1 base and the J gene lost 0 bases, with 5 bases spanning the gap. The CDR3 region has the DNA TGTGCCAGCAGCTTGAGGACCTCTGGAAACACCATATATTTT. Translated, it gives CASSLRTSGNTIYF. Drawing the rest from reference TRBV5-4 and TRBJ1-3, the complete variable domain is ETGVTQSPTHLIKTRGQQVTLRCSSQSGHNTVSWYQQALGQGPQFIFQYYREEENGRGNFPPRFSGLQFPNYSSELNVNALELDDSALYLCASSLRTSGNTIYFGEGSWLTVV.

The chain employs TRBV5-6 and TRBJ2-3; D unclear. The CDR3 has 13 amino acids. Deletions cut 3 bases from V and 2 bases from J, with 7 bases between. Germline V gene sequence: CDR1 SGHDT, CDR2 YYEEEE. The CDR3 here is CASSWTITDTQYF. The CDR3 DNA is TGTGCCAGCAGCTGGACGATCACAGATACGCAGTATTTT.

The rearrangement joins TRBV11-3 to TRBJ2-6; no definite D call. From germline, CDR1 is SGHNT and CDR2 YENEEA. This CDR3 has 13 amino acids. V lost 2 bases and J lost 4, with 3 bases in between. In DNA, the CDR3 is TGTGCCAGCAGCTTAAGGGGGGCCAACGTCCTGACTTTC. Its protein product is CASSLRGANVLTF.

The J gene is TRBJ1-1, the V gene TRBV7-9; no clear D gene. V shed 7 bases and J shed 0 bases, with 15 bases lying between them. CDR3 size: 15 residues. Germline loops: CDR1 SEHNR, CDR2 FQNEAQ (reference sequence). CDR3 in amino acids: CASKGFRNMNTEAFF. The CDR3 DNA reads TGTGCCAGCAAGGGTTTTCGAAACATGAACACTGAAGCTTTCTTT. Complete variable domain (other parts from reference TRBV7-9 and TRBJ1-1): DTGVSQNPRHKITKRGQNVTFRCDPISEHNRLYWYRQTLGQGPEFLTYFQNEAQLEKSRLLSDRFSAERPKGSFSTLEIQRTEQGDSAMYLCASKGFRNMNTEAFFGQGTRLTVV.

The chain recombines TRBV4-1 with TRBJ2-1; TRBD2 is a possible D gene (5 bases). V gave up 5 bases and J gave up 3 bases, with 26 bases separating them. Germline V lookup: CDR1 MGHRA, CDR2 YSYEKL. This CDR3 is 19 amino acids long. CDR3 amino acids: CASSDYLSIVRALYNEQFF. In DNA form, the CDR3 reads TGCGCCAGCAGCGACTACCTTTCCATCGTTCGGGCCCTCTACAATGAGCAGTTCTTC.

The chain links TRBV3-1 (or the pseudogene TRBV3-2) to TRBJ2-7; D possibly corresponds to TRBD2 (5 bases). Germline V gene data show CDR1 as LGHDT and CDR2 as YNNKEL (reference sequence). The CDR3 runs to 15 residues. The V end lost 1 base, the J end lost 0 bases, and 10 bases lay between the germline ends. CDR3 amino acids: CASSQGRRSSYEQYF. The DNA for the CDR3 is TGTGCCAGCAGCCAAGGACGGAGGAGCTCCTACGAGCAGTACTTC.

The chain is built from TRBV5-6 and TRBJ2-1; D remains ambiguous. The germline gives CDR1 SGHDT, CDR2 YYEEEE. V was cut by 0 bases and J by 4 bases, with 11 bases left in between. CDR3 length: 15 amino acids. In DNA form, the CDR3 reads TGTGCCAGCAGCTTGGGGAACCGGTTATACAATGAGCAGTTCTTC. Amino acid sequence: CASSLGNRLYNEQFF.

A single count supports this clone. CDR3 sequence reads: CSAYLGSQYF. The CDR3 region has the DNA TGCAGTGCCTACTTGGGCTCGCAGTATTTT. V is TRBV20-1 and J is TRBJ2-3; no reliable D call. Deletions cut 6 bases from V and 10 bases from J, with 11 bases between. This CDR3 contains 10 residues. Germline lookup yields CDR1 DFQATT and CDR2 SNEGSKA (reference sequence).

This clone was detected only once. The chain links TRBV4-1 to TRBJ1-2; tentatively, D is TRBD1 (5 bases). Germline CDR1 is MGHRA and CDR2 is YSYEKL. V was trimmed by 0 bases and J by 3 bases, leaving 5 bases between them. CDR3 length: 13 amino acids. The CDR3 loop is CASSQEGDYGYTF. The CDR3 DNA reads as TGCGCCAGCAGCCAAGAAGGGGACTATGGCTACACCTTC.

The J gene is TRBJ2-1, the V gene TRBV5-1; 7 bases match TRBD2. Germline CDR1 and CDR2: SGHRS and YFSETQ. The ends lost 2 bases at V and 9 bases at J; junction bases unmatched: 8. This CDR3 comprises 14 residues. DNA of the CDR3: TGCGCCAGCAGCTTACCTACTAGCGTCGGTGAGCAGTTCTTC. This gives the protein CASSLPTSVGEQFF.

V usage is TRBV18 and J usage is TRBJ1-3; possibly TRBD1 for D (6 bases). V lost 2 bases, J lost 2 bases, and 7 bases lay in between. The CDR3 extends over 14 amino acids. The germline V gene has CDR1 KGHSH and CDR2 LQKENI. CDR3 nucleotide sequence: TGTGCCAGCTCACCAAGGGGGACTGGAAACACCATATATTTT. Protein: CASSPRGTGNTIYF.

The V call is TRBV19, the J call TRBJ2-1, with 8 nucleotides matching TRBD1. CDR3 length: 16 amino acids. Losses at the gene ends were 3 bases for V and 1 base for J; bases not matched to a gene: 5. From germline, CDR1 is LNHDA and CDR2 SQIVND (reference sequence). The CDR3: CASSIQGAVSYNEQFF. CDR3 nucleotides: TGTGCCAGTAGTATCCAGGGGGCCGTATCCTACAATGAGCAGTTCTTC.

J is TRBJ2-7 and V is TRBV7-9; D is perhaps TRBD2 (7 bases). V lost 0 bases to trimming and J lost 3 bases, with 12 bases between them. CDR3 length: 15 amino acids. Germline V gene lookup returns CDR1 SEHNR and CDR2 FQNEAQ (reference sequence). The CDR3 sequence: CASSLAGGLIYEQYF. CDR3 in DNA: TGTGCCAGCAGCTTAGCCGGGGGGCTGATCTACGAGCAGTACTTC.

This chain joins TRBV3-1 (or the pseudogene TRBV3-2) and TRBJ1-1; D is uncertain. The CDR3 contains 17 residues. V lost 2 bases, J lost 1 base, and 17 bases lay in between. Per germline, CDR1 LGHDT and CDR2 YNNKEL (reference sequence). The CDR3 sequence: CASSQFDGSIKNTEAFF. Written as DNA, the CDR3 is TGTGCCAGCAGCCAATTTGATGGTTCGATCAAGAACACTGAAGCTTTCTTT.

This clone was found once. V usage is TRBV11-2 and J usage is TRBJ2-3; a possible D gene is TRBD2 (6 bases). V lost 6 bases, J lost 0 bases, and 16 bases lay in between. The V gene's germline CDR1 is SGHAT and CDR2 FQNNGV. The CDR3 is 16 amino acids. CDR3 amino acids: CASRPGSGVSTDTQYF. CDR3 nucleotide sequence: TGTGCCAGCAGACCGGGGTCGGGGGTGAGCACAGATACGCAGTATTTT.

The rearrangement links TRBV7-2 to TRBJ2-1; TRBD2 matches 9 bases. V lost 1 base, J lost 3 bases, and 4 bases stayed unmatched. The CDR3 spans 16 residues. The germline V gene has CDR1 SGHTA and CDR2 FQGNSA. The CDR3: CASSLGLAVLYNEQFF. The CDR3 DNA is TGTGCCAGCAGCTTAGGACTAGCGGTCCTCTACAATGAGCAGTTCTTC.

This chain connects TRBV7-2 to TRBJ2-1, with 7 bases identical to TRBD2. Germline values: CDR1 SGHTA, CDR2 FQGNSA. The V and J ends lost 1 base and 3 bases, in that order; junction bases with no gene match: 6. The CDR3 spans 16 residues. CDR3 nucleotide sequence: TGTGCCAGCAGCTTAGTCGGCGGGAGCCTCTACAATGAGCAGTTCTTC. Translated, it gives CASSLVGGSLYNEQFF.

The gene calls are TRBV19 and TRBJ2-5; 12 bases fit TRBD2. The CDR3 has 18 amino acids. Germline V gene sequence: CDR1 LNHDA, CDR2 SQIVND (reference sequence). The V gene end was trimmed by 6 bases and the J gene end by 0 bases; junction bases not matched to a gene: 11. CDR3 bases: TGTGCCAGTAGCCAATATATGACTAGCGGGGGCTACCAAGAGACCCAGTACTTC. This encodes CASSQYMTSGGYQETQYF.